This T cell receptor (beta chain) was identified during a study of CD8 T cells in ankylosing spondylitis. Germline-derived CDR1 and CDR2 are LGHNA and YSLEER. Trimming removed 0 bases at V and 0 bases at J, with 12 bases between. CDR3 size: 17 residues. TCRdb processed the 5' RACE reads anew with MiXCR; each CDR3 protein has one entry. The sample yields some 300,000 distinct CDR3 sequences, less than 25% seen once. The sequence derives from a female donor with ankylosing spondylitis or in good health (not recorded which). The V gene is TRBV4-3, the J gene TRBJ2-1, with D uncertain. The sequenced sample was blood, either unsorted or a sorted T cell fraction (not recorded which). CDR3 nucleotide sequence: TGCGCCAGCAGCCAAGATACCAGGCCCAGCTCCTACAATGAGCAGTTCTTC. Encoded protein: CASSQDTRPSSYNEQFF.